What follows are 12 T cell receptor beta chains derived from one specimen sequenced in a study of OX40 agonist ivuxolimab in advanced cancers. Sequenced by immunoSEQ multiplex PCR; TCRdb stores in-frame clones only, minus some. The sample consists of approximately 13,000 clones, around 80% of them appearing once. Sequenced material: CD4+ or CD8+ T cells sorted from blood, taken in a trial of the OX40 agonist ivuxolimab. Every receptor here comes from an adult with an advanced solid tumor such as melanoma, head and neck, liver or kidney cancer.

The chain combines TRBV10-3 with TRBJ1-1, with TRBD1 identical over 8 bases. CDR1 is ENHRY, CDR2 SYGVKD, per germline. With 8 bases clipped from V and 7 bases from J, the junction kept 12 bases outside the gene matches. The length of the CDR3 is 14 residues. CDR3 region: CAISAMTGVGEAFF. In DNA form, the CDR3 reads TGTGCCATCTCCGCGATGACAGGGGTCGGTGAAGCTTTCTTT.

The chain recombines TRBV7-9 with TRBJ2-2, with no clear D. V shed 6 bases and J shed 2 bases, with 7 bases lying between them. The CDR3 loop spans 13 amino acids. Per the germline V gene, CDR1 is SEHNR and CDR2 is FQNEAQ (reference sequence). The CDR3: CASSIPNTGELFF. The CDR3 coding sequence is TGTGCCAGCAGTATCCCCAACACCGGGGAGCTGTTTTTT.

CDR3 amino acids: CASSLDSDRETQYF. The CDR3 bases are TGTGCCAGCAGCTTAGACTCGGATCGGGAGACCCAGTACTTC. The V gene is TRBV7-9, the J gene TRBJ2-5; unclear D gene. Germline V CDR1 and CDR2: SEHNR, FQNEAQ (reference sequence). This CDR3 is built from 14 residues. The germline V and J ends were trimmed by 1 base and 5 bases, with 11 bases remaining between them.

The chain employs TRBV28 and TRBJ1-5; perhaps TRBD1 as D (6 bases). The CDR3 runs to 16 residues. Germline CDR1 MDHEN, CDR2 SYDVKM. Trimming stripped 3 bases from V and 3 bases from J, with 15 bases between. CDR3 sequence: CASSLWPTGHNQPQHF. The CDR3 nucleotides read TGTGCCAGCAGTTTGTGGCCAACAGGGCACAATCAGCCCCAGCATTTT.

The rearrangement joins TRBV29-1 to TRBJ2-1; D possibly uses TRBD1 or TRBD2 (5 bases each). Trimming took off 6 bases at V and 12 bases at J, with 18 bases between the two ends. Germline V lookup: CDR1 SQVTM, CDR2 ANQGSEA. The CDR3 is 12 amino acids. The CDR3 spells CSVPYEGHGQFF. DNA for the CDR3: TGCAGCGTCCCCTACGAGGGGCACGGGCAGTTCTTC.

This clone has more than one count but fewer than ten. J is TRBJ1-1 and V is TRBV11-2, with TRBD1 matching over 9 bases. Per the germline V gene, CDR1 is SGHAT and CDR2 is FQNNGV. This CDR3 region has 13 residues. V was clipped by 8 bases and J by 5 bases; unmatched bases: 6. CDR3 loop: CASLGDRVTEAFF. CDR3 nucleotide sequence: TGTGCCAGCCTCGGGGACAGGGTGACTGAAGCTTTCTTT.

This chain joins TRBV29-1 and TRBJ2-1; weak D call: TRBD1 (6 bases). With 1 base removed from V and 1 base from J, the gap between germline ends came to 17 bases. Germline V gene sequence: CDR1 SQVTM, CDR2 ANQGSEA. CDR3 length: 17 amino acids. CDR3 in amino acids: CSVEGTLPGQSYNEQFF. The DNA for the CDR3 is TGCAGCGTTGAAGGGACCCTCCCGGGACAATCCTACAATGAGCAGTTCTTC.

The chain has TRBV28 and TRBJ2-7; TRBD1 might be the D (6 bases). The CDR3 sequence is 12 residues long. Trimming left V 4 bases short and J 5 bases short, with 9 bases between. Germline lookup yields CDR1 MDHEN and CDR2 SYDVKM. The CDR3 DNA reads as TGTGCCAGCAGTTCCGCAGGGGACGAGCAGTACTTC. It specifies CASSSAGDEQYF.

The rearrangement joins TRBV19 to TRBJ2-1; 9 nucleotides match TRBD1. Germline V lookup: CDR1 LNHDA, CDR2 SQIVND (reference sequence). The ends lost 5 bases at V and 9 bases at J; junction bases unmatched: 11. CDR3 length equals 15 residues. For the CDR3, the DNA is TGTGCCAGTAGTCAACCGGGACAGGGATTGGGTGAGCAGTTCTTC. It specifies CASSQPGQGLGEQFF.

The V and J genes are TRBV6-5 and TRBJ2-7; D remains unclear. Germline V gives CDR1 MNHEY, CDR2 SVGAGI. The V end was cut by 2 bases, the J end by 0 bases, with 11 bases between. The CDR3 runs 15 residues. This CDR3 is CASSYLRSPSYEQYF. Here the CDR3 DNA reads TGTGCCAGCAGTTACCTCCGATCCCCCTCCTACGAGCAGTACTTC.

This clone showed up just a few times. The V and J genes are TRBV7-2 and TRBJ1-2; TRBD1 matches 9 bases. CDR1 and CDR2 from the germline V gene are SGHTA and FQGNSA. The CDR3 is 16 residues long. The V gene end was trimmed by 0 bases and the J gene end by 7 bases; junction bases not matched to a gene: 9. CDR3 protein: CASSLALNRGLGGYTF. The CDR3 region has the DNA TGTGCCAGCAGCTTAGCGCTAAACAGGGGGCTTGGTGGCTACACCTTC. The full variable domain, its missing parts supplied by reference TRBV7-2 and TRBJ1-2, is GAGVSQSPSNKVTEKGKDVELRCDPISGHTALYWYRQSLGQGLEFLIYFQGNSAPDKSGLPSDRFSAERTGGSVSTLTIQRTQQEDSAVYLCASSLALNRGLGGYTFGSGTRLTVV.

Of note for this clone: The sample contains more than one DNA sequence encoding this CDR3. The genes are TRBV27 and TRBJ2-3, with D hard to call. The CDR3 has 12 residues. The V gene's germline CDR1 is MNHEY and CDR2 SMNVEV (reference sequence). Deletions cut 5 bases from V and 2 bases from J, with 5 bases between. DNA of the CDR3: TGTGCCAGCAGTCCGCCCACAGATACGCAGTATTTT. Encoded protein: CASSPPTDTQYF.